A single TCR beta chain is shown here with its context. Repertoires were generated with immunoSEQ multiplex PCR, while TCRdb's copy carries only in-frame clones and drops some. Found here are just under 150,000 clones, over 65% of them singletons; the top ten hold roughly 4.9%. V trimming: 3 bases; J trimming: 10 bases; junction bases outside the gene matches: 12. This CDR3 contains 14 residues. Germline CDR1 GTSNPN, CDR2 SVGIG (reference sequence). This sample stems from a study of blood T cell repertoires in COVID-19. This chain uses TRBV30 with TRBJ1-5; 7 nucleotides align to TRBD1. The source of this sequence is a human donor in a cohort sampled during active COVID-19. Sequenced material: peripheral blood. This CDR3 is CAWRTANWDSPQHF. In DNA, the CDR3 is TGTGCCTGGAGAACGGCCAACTGGGACAGTCCCCAGCATTTT.